Each of the 10 T cell receptor beta chains below was sequenced from the same sample in a study of T cells in Graves' hyperthyroidism and ophthalmopathy. TCR beta CDR3 sequences were amplified from RNA transcripts. First-round RT-PCR targeting the TCR CDR3 was performed with the HTBI primer set. TCRdb analysed the multiplex PCR reads with MiXCR anew, one entry per CDR3 protein. This sample has about 550,000 distinct CDR3 sequences; 20% to 25% occur once, and the top ten carry 26%. Sequencing was carried out using blood. These receptor sequences come from a man between 18 and 35 years old with Graves' hyperthyroidism.

The chain couples TRBV6-1 to TRBJ2-7; TRBD2 matches at 8 bases. There are 14 residues in the CDR3. With 4 bases clipped from V and 4 bases from J, the junction kept 6 bases outside the gene matches. The germline CDR1 and CDR2 sequences are MNHNS and SASEGT. The CDR3 loop is CASSGERESYEQYF. The DNA for the CDR3 is TGTGCCAGCAGTGGAGAGCGGGAGTCTTACGAGCAGTACTTC.

This clonotype occurred many times. J is TRBJ1-2 and V is TRBV6-5; 9 bases fit TRBD1. The CDR3 totals 13 residues. Per germline, CDR1 MNHEY and CDR2 SVGAGI. V lost 5 bases and J lost 7; bases outside the gene matches: 5. CDR3: CASSRTGGGGYTF. The CDR3 DNA follows: TGTGCCAGCAGTCGTACAGGGGGCGGTGGCTACACCTTC.

The sample holds many counts of this clonotype. V and J are TRBV3-1 and TRBJ1-1, with 7 bases fitting TRBD1. The V and J ends lost 4 bases and 8 bases, in that order; junction bases with no gene match: 7. The CDR3 has 13 residues. Germline V gene sequence: CDR1 LGHDT, CDR2 YNNKEL (reference sequence). The CDR3 sequence is CASSRQGGVEAFF. For the CDR3, the DNA is TGTGCCAGCAGCCGCCAGGGGGGGGTGGAAGCTTTCTTT.

CDR3 DNA sequence: TGTGCCAGTAGTTCCCTCTTCGGGCAGGGCGAAACTCAGCCCCAGCATTTT. Amino acid sequence: CASSSLFGQGETQPQHF. The rearrangement joins TRBV19 to TRBJ1-5; D might be TRBD1 (5 bases). Trimming stripped 5 bases from V and 6 bases from J, with 23 bases between. Germline CDR1 LNHDA, CDR2 SQIVND (reference sequence). This CDR3 is 17 amino acids long.

Ten or more counts support this clonotype. The V and J genes are TRBV12-3 or TRBV12-4 and TRBJ1-1; D might be TRBD1 (5 bases). The V gene lost 5 bases and the J gene lost 4 bases, with 8 bases spanning the gap. The CDR3 consists of 12 residues. DNA of the CDR3: TGTGCCAGCAGTCAAGGGGCCACTGAAGCTTTCTTT. This codes for CASSQGATEAFF.

Ten or more counts support this clonotype. The V call is TRBV30, the J call TRBJ1-1; D is uncertain. V shed 2 bases and J shed 10 bases, with 11 bases lying between them. The CDR3 is 11 amino acids. Germline V lookup: CDR1 GTSNPN, CDR2 SVGIG (reference sequence). CDR3 sequence (DNA): TGTGCCTGGAGTCCCCGCGGCGCAGCTTTCTTT. Its translation: CAWSPRGAAFF.

The rearrangement uses TRBV5-5 and TRBJ1-1; D is undetermined. The ends were cut back, 4 bases at V and 1 base at J, with 11 bases in the middle. The germline V gene encodes CDR1 SGHKS and CDR2 YYEKEE (reference sequence). The CDR3 sequence is 14 residues long. CDR3 DNA: TGTGCCAGCAGCGCCGGTTGGAGGAACACTGAAGCTTTCTTT. As protein: CASSAGWRNTEAFF.

There are many counts of this clonotype. The chain uses TRBV13 and TRBJ1-2; D perhaps matches TRBD1 (5 bases). There are 20 residues in the CDR3. Germline loops: CDR1 PRHDT, CDR2 FYEKMQ (reference sequence). Trimming pared 5 bases from V and 2 bases from J, leaving 30 bases between. The DNA of the CDR3 is TGTGCCAGCAGCCTAATTGGAATGGGACCCCCGATCAGCATCAACTATGGCTACACCTTC. It translates to CASSLIGMGPPISINYGYTF.

This clonotype was counted at least ten times. One end of the junction fails to match germline, which may point to a read error. The chain combines TRBV7-9 with TRBJ1-2; D gene uncertain. This CDR3 has 10 amino acids. CDR1 is SEHNR and CDR2 is FQNEAQ in the germline V gene (reference sequence). The CDR3 DNA is TGTGCCAGCAGCTTAGACAGCTCAGCCTTC. Translated, it gives CASSLDSSAF.

The chain has TRBV7-8 and TRBJ1-1, with TRBD1 matching over 7 bases. V was pared by 5 bases and J by 4 bases, with 13 bases of the junction left unmatched. This CDR3 contains 16 residues. CDR1 is SGHVS, CDR2 FQNEAQ, per germline. For the CDR3, the DNA is TGTGCCAGCAGCCTCCGACAGGGAAGATTTAGCACTGAAGCTTTCTTT. Amino acid sequence: CASSLRQGRFSTEAFF.